This TCR beta chain was recorded in a study of blood T cell repertoires in COVID-19. In the study overall: Some COVID-19 samples were acute and others convalescent; all came from the United States, Italy and Spain. Nucleic acid was either cDNA or gDNA, and it came from T cells, B-cell-depleted T cells, or PBMCs.

The assay was immunoSEQ multiplex PCR, and TCRdb's table has in-frame clones only and misses some. Of approximately 380,000 clones listed, around 85% are singletons. CDR3 length equals 13 residues. Trimming stripped 0 bases from V and 7 bases from J, with 7 bases between. Germline V gene sequence: CDR1 ENHRY, CDR2 SYGVKD. This sequence originates from a woman aged 18-30 years with acute or convalescent COVID-19. The gene calls are TRBV10-3 and TRBJ2-1, with D perhaps matching TRBD2 (6 bases). Sample: peripheral blood. The CDR3 loop is CAISESGRNEQFF. The CDR3 coding sequence is TGTGCCATCAGTGAGTCGGGGAGGAATGAGCAGTTCTTC.